This T cell receptor (beta chain) is from a study of blood T cell repertoires in COVID-19. Per the original methods: The authors estimated nucleated cell counts from reference gene primer amplification. The repertoire was sequenced with immunoSEQ multiplex PCR; TCRdb's copy has only in-frame clones and lacks some. V, J and clone size were drawn from that table, and D and trimming were deduced from the DNA. Seen here are tens of thousands of clones, approximately 85% observed once, and the top ten hold 44%. The junction had 3 bases not matched to a gene; V was cut back by 4 bases and J by 5 bases. The CDR3 loop spans 14 amino acids. In germline, CDR1 is LGHDT, CDR2 YNNKEL (reference sequence).

Sequenced sample: peripheral blood. This receptor was obtained from a man aged 55 to 70 with active or convalescent COVID-19. The chain combines TRBV3-1 (or the pseudogene TRBV3-2) with TRBJ2-5; 11 nucleotides align to TRBD1. CDR3 in amino acids: CASSRTGGLETQYF. The CDR3 DNA reads TGTGCCAGCAGCCGGACAGGGGGCTTGGAGACCCAGTACTTC.